The clone carrying this T cell receptor (beta chain) was recorded at least ten times. A single record per CDR3 protein comes from TCRdb applying MiXCR to the 5' RACE reads. The sample consists of tens of thousands of distinct CDR3 sequences, 3% to 4% of them appearing once. The entry originates in a study of neurological immune-mediated disorders. The CDR3 totals 16 residues. This receptor was identified in a man aged 40-49 years with multiple sclerosis. This rearrangement joins TRBV21-1 to TRBJ2-3; the table assigns TRBD1, which was not confirmed against the DNA. TRBV21-1 is classified as a pseudogene. The sequencing sample was made of PBMCs. The CDR3 DNA reads as TGTGCCAGCAGCAAACGGTGGGACAGAGGCACAGATACGCAGTATTTT. It codes for CASSKRWDRGTDTQYF.